This T cell receptor (beta chain) was retrieved from a study of blood T cell repertoires in COVID-19. Study background: Sources were T cells, B-cell-depleted T cells, or PBMCs; the material itself was cDNA or gDNA.

The germline V gene encodes CDR1 SGHRS and CDR2 YFSETQ. The ends were cut back, 0 bases at V and 7 bases at J, with 8 bases in the middle. This CDR3 comprises 13 residues. As processed by the authors: Researchers report that nucleated cell counts were estimated from reference gene primer amplification. The method was immunoSEQ multiplex PCR; TCRdb's version includes in-frame clones alone and lacks a portion of them. The DNA was the basis for D and trimming; V, J and clone size are from that table. The sample contains some 200,000 clones, more than 75% of which appear only once. Sequenced sample: peripheral blood. This TCR derives from a man at least 80 years old with acute or convalescent COVID-19. This chain joins TRBV5-1 and TRBJ1-5; no clear D gene. The CDR3, as DNA: TGCGCCAGCAGCTTGGGTACAGACCAGCCCCAGCATTTT. Translating gives CASSLGTDQPQHF.